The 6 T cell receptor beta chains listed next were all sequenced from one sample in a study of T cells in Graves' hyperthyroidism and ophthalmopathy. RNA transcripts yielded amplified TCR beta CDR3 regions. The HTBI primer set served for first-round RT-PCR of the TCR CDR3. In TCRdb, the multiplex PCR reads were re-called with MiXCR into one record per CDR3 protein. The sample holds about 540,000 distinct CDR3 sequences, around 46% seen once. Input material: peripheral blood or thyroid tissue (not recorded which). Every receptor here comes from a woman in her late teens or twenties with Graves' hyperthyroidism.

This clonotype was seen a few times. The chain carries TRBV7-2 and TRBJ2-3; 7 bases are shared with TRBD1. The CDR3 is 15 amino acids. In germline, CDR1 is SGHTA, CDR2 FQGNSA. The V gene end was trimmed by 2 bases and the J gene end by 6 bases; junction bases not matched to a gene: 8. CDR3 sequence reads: CASSLYDRATDTQYF. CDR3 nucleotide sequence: TGTGCCAGCAGCTTATACGACAGGGCGACGGATACGCAGTATTTT. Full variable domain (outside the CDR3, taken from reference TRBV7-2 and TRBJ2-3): GAGVSQSPSNKVTEKGKDVELRCDPISGHTALYWYRQSLGQGLEFLIYFQGNSAPDKSGLPSDRFSAERTGGSVSTLTIQRTQQEDSAVYLCASSLYDRATDTQYFGPGTRLTVL.

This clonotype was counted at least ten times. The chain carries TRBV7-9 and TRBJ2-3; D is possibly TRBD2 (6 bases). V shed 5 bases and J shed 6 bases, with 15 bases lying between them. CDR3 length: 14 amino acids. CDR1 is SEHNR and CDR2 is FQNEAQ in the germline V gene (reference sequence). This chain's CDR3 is CASSPGVRPDTQYF. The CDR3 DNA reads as TGTGCCAGCAGCCCGGGAGTACGACCGGATACGCAGTATTTT.

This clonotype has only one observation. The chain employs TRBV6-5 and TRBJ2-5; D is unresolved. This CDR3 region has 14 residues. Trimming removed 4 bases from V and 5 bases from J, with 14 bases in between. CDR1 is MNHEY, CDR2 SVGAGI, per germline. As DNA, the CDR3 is TGTGCCAGCAGTTTCGGATTATCCGGGGAGACCCAGTACTTC. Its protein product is CASSFGLSGETQYF.

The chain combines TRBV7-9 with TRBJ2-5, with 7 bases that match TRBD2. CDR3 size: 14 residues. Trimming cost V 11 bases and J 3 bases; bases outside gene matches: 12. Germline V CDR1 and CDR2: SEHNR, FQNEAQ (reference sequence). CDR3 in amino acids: CAGTPASGEETQYF. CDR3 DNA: TGTGCCGGAACTCCTGCTAGCGGAGAAGAGACCCAGTACTTC.

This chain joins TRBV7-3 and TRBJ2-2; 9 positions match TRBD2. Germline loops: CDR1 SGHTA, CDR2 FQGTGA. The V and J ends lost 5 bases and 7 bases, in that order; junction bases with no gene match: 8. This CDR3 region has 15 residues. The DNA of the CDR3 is TGTGCCAGCAGCGCACACGCTAGCGGGGACGGGGAGCTGTTTTTT. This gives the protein CASSAHASGDGELFF.

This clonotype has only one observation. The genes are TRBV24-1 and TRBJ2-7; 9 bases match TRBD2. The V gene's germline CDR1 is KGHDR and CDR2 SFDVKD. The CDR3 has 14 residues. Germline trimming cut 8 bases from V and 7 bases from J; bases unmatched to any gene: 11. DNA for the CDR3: TGTGCCACCATAGCGGGAGTAGCCTACAATGAGCAGTACTTC. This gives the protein CATIAGVAYNEQYF.